This TCR beta chain was sequenced for a study of blood T cell repertoires in COVID-19. Method: immunoSEQ multiplex PCR; TCRdb's copy keeps in-frame clones and lacks some. The table has 160,000 or so clones, roughly 89% seen once; the top ten hold 1.5% to 2%. The V segment lost 0 bases and the J segment 3 bases; nucleotides outside the gene matches: 2. The V gene's germline CDR1 is SGHRS and CDR2 YFSETQ. CDR3 size: 14 residues. The sample comprised peripheral blood. The sequence was collected from a woman in her fifties or sixties with acute or convalescent COVID-19. The V call is TRBV5-1, the J call TRBJ1-1; 7 nucleotides match TRBD1. The CDR3 DNA sequence: TGCGCCAGCAGCTTGGAGGGACAGCACACTGAAGCTTTCTTT. This codes for CASSLEGQHTEAFF.